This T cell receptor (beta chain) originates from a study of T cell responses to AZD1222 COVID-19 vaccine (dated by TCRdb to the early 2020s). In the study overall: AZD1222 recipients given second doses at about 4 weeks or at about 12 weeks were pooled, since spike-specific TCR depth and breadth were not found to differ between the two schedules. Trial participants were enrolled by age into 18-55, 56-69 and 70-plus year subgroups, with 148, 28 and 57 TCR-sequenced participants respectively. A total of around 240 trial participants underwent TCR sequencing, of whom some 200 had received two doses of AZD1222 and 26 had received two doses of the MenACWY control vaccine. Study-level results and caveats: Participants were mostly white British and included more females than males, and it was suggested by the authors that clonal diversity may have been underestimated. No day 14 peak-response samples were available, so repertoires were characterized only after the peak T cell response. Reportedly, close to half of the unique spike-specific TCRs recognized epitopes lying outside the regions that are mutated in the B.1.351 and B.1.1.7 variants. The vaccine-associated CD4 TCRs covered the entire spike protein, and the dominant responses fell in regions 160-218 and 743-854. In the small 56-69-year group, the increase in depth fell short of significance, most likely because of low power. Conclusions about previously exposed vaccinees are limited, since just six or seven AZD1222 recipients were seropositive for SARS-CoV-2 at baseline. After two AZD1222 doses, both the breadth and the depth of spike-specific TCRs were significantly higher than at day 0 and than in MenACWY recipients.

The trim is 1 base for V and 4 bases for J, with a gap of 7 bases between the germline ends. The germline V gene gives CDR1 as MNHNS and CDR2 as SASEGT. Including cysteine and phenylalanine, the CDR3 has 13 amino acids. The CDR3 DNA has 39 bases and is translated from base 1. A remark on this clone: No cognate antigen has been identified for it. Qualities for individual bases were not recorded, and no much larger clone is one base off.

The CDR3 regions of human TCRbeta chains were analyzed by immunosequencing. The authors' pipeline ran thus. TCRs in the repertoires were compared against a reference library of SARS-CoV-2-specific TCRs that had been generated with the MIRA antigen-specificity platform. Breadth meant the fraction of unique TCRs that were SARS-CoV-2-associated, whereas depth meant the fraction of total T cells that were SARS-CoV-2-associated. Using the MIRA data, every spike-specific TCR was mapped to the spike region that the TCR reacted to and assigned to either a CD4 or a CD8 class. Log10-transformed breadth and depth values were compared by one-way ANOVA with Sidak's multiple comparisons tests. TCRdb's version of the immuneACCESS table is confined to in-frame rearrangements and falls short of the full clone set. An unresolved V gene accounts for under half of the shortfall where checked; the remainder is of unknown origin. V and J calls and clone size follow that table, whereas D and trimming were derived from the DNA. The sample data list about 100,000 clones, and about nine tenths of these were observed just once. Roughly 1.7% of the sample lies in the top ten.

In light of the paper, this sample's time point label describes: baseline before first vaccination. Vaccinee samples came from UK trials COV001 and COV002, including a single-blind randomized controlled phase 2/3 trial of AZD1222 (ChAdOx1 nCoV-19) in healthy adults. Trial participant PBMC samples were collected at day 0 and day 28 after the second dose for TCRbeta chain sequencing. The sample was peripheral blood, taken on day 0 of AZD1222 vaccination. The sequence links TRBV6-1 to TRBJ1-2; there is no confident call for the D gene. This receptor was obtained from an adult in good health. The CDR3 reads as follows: CASSEDSSYGYTF. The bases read TGTGCCAGCAGTGAAGACAGCAGCTATGGCTACACCTTC.